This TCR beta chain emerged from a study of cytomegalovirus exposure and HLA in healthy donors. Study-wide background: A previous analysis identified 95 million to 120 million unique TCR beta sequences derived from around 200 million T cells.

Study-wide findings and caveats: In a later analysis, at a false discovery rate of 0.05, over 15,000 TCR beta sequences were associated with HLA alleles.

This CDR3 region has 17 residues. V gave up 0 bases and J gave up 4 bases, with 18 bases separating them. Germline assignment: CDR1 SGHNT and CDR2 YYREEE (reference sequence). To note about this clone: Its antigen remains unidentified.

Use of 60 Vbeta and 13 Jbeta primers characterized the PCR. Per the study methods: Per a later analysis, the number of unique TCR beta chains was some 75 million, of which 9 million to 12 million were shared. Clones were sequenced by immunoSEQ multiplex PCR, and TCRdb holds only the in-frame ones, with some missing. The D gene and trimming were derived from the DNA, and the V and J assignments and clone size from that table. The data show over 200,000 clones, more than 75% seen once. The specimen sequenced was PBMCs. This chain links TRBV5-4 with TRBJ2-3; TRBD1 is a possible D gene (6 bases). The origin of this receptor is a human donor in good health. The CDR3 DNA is TGTGCCAGCAGCTTGGATTTAAAAGGCAGGGGCGCAGATACGCAGTATTTT. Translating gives CASSLDLKGRGADTQYF.